This record looks at one T cell receptor (beta chain) sequence and its context. The data derive from a study of T cell responses to AZD1222 COVID-19 vaccine. The protocol was immunoSEQ multiplex PCR, while the TCRdb copy is restricted to in-frame clones and leaves out a portion. Here the sample spans around 140,000 clones, approximately 91% being singletons. J was trimmed by 1 base and V by 2 bases; bases with no gene match: 2. The CDR3 has 16 amino acids. The germline CDR1 and CDR2 sequences are KGHSH and LQKENI. The chain combines TRBV18 with TRBJ2-2; 9 nucleotides agree with TRBD2. The sequence derives from an adult who received the MenACWY meningococcal vaccine as a control. Sequenced material: peripheral blood, taken 28 days after the second dose of the MenACWY control vaccine. The CDR3 spells CASSPRAGGNTGELFF. CDR3 in DNA: TGTGCCAGCTCACCAAGAGCGGGAGGGAACACCGGGGAGCTGTTTTTT. Full variable domain (rest looked up from reference TRBV18 and TRBJ2-2): NAGVMQNPRHLVRRRGQEARLRCSPMKGHSHVYWYRQLPEEGLKFMVYLQKENIIDESGMPKERFSAEFPKEGPSILRIQQVVRGDSAAYFCASSPRAGGNTGELFFGEGSRLTVL.